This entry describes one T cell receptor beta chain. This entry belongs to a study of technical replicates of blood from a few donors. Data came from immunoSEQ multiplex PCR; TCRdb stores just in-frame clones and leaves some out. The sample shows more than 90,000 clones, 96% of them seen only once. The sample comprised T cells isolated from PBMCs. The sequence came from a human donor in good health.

CDR3: CSARDRGLNTIYF. The CDR3 nucleotides are TGCAGCGCGCGGGACAGGGGGCTAAACACCATATATTTT. The rearrangement links TRBV29-1 to TRBJ1-3, with 12 bases aligning to TRBD1. This CDR3 comprises 13 residues. Losses at the gene ends were 7 bases for V and 6 bases for J; bases not matched to a gene: 4. The V gene's germline CDR1 is SQVTM and CDR2 ANQGSEA.